These 9 T cell receptor beta chains came from one sample sequenced in a study of a mutant IDH1 vaccine in newly diagnosed glioma. Their antigens are not known. TCRdb's copy holds only in-frame clones and misses some; the assay was immunoSEQ multiplex PCR. Found here are over 55,000 clones, around 91% of them singletons; the top ten hold 1.5% to 2%. Regarding time point: week 11, during vaccination. Vaccine doses each comprised 300 ug of mutant IDH1 20-mer peptide, with topical imiquimod. The sample was PBMCs, taken from a glioma patient whose treatment included an IDH1 peptide vaccine. All receptors derive from a man aged 35-49 years with glioma.

The V gene is TRBV15, the J gene TRBJ2-1, with TRBD2 matching 9 bases. Germline values: CDR1 LNHNV, CDR2 YYDKDF (reference sequence). V lost 2 bases and J lost 3; bases outside the gene matches: 2. This CDR3 has 15 amino acids. As DNA, the CDR3 is TGTGCCACCAGCAGACTAGCGGGATACTACAATGAGCAGTTCTTC. This codes for CATSRLAGYYNEQFF.

This chain joins TRBV5-6 and TRBJ1-5; D call uncertain. Germline values: CDR1 SGHDT, CDR2 YYEEEE. V lost 0 bases and J lost 6, with 13 bases in between. The CDR3 consists of 15 residues. The DNA of the CDR3 is TGTGCCAGCAGCTTGGGGCAGGTGAGTAGTCAGCCCCAGCATTTT. Amino acid sequence: CASSLGQVSSQPQHF.

V and J are TRBV19 and TRBJ2-1, with D uncertain. Trimming removed 6 bases from V and 10 bases from J, with 13 bases in between. Germline V CDR1 and CDR2: LNHDA, SQIVND (reference sequence). CDR3 length: 12 residues. DNA of the CDR3: TGTGCCAGTAGCAAATTAAGAGGAGAGCAGTTCTTC. Translating gives CASSKLRGEQFF. The variable domain in full, completed from reference TRBV19 and TRBJ2-1, reads DGGITQSPKYLFRKEGQNVTLSCEQNLNHDAMYWYRQDPGQGLRLIYYSQIVNDFQKGDIAEGYSVSREKKESFPLTVTSAQKNPTAFYLCASSKLRGEQFFGPGTRLTVL.

This clone appeared once. The chain carries TRBV9 and TRBJ2-1, with 8 bases identical to TRBD2. CDR3 length: 15 amino acids. Looked up from germline, CDR1 is SGDLS and CDR2 is YYNGEE. J was trimmed by 9 bases and V by 0 bases; bases with no gene match: 8. The CDR3: CASSVAGLEQGEQFF. The CDR3 region has the DNA TGTGCCAGCAGCGTAGCGGGACTAGAGCAGGGTGAGCAGTTCTTC.

The chain combines TRBV5-4 with TRBJ2-3, with D perhaps matching TRBD2 (5 bases). Germline CDR1 reads SGHNT; CDR2 reads YYREEE (reference sequence). The CDR3 covers 17 residues. V was trimmed by 0 bases and J by 1 base, leaving 15 bases between them. The CDR3 protein is CASSLGLTITRTDTQYF. CDR3 DNA sequence: TGTGCCAGCAGCTTGGGACTAACCATCACTCGCACAGATACGCAGTATTTT.

The genes are TRBV7-9 and TRBJ1-1; D call uncertain. The CDR3 contains 13 residues. The V and J ends lost 1 base and 3 bases respectively, with 6 bases between them. In germline, CDR1 is SEHNR, CDR2 FQNEAQ (reference sequence). The CDR3 sequence is CASSLEMDTEAFF. CDR3 nucleotide sequence: TGTGCCAGCAGCTTAGAGATGGACACTGAAGCTTTCTTT.

The chain carries TRBV6-5 and TRBJ2-7, with D possibly matching TRBD2 (6 bases). Germline V gene data show CDR1 as MNHEY and CDR2 as SVGAGI. V lost 6 bases to trimming and J lost 6 bases, with 15 bases between them. CDR3 length equals 13 residues. The CDR3 DNA reads as TGTGCCAGCAGACCCTCACTAGCTACCGAGCAGTACTTC. Protein sequence: CASRPSLATEQYF.

V is TRBV5-4 and J is TRBJ2-5, with D possibly TRBD2 on 5 matching bases. V shed 4 bases and J shed 0 bases, with 16 bases lying between them. CDR3 length: 16 residues. Looked up from germline, CDR1 is SGHNT and CDR2 is YYREEE (reference sequence). This CDR3 is CASSPAGGPYQETQYF. The CDR3 DNA follows: TGTGCCAGCAGCCCCGCCGGCGGGCCGTACCAAGAGACCCAGTACTTC. The whole variable domain, remainder taken from reference TRBV5-4 and TRBJ2-5, is ETGVTQSPTHLIKTRGQQVTLRCSSQSGHNTVSWYQQALGQGPQFIFQYYREEENGRGNFPPRFSGLQFPNYSSELNVNALELDDSALYLCASSPAGGPYQETQYFGPGTRLLVL.

The V and J genes are TRBV11-2 and TRBJ2-3, with TRBD1 matching over 10 bases. The ends lost 5 bases at V and 8 bases at J; junction bases unmatched: 4. Looked up from germline, CDR1 is SGHAT and CDR2 is FQNNGV. The length of the CDR3 is 13 residues. The CDR3 sequence: CASSPGQGFTQYF. Written as DNA, the CDR3 is TGTGCCAGCAGCCCGGGACAGGGGTTTACGCAGTATTTT.